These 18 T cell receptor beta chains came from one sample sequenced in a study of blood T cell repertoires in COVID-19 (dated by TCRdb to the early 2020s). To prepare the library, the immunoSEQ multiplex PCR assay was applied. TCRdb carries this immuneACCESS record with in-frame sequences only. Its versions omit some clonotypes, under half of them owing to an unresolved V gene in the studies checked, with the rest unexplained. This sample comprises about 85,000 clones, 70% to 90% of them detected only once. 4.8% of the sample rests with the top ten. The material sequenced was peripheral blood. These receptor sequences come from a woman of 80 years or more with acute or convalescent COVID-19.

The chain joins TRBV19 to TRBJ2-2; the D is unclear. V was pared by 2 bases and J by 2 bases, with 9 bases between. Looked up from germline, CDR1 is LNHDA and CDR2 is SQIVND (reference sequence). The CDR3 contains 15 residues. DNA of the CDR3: TGTGCCAGTAGTATACAACAGATAAACACCGGGGAGCTGTTTTTT. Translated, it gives CASSIQQINTGELFF.

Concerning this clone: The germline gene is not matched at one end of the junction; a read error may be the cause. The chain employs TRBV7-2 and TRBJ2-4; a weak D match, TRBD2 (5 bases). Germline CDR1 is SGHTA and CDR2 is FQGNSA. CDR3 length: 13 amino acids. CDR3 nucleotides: TGTGCCAGCAGCTTCGGAAAAGGAGGTCTTGTTTCCTTC. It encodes CASSFGKGGLVSF.

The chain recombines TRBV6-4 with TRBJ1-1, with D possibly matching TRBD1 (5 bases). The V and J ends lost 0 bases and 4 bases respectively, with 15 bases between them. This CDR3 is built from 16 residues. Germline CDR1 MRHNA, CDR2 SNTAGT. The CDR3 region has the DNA TGTGCCAGCAGTGACTCGAAGGCGGACAAGGGCACTGAAGCTTTCTTT. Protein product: CASSDSKADKGTEAFF.

In nucleotides, the CDR3 is TGCGCCAGCAGCTTGGAGCACAGGCCTAAAGAGACCCAGTACTTC. It codes for CASSLEHRPKETQYF. The chain uses TRBV5-1 and TRBJ2-5; weak D call: TRBD1 (5 bases). Germline V gene data show CDR1 as SGHRS and CDR2 as YFSETQ. Trimming pared 0 bases from V and 3 bases from J, leaving 12 bases between. The CDR3 length is 15 residues.

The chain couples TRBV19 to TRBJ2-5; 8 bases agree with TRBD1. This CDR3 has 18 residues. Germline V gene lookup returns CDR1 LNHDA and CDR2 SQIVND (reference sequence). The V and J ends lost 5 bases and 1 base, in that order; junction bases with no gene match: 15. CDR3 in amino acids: CASSSPPGRQGIQETQYF. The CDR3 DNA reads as TGTGCCAGTAGTTCCCCGCCAGGAAGACAGGGGATCCAAGAGACCCAGTACTTC.

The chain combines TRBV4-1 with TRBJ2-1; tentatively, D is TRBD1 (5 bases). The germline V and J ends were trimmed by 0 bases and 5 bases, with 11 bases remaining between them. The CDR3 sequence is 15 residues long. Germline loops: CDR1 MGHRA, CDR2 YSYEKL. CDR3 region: CASSQDWSRDNEQFF. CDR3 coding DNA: TGCGCCAGCAGCCAAGATTGGTCCAGGGACAATGAGCAGTTCTTC.

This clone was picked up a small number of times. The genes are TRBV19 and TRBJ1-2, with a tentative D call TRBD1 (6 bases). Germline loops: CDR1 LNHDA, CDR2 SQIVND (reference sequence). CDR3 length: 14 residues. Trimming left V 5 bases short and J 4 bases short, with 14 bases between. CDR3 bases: TGTGCCAGTAGTCCTCGAAGAGGGGGCTATGGCTACACCTTC. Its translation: CASSPRRGGYGYTF.

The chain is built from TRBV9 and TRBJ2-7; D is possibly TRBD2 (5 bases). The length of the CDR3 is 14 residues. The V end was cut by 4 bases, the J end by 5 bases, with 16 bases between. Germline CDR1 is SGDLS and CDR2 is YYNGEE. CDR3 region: CASSPRPSSNEQYF. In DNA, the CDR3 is TGTGCCAGCAGCCCTCGCCCCTCTAGCAACGAGCAGTACTTC. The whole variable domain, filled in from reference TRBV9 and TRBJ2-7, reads DSGVTQTPKHLITATGQRVTLRCSPRSGDLSVYWYQQSLDQGLQFLIQYYNGEERAKGNILERFSAQQFPDLHSELNLSSLELGDSALYFCASSPRPSSNEQYFGPGTRLTVT.

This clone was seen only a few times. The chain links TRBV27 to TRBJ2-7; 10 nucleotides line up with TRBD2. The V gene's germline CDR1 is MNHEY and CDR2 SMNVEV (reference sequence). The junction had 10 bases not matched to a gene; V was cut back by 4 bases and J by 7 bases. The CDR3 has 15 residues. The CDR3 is CASSSPSGSRREQYF. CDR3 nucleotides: TGTGCCAGCAGTTCACCTAGCGGGAGCCGCCGAGAGCAGTACTTC.

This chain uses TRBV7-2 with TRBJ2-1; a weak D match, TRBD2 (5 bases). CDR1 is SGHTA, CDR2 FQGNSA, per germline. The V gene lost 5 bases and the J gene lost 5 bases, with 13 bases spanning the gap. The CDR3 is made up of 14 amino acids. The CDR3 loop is CASSPRDGNNEQFF. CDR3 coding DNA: TGTGCCAGCAGCCCCCGAGACGGGAACAATGAGCAGTTCTTC. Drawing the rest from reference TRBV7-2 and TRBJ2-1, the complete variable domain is GAGVSQSPSNKVTEKGKDVELRCDPISGHTALYWYRQSLGQGLEFLIYFQGNSAPDKSGLPSDRFSAERTGGSVSTLTIQRTQQEDSAVYLCASSPRDGNNEQFFGPGTRLTVL.

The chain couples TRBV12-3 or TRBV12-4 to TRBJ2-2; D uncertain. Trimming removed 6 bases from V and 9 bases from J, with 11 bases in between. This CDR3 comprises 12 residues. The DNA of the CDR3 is TGTGCCAGCAGCCCTGGAGTTTGGGAGCTGTTTTTT. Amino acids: CASSPGVWELFF.

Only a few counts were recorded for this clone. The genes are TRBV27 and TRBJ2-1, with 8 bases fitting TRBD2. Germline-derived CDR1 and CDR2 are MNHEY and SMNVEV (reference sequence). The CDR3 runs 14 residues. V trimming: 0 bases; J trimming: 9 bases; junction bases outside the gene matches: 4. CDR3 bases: TGTGCCAGCAGTTTATCAGCGGGAGAAAGTGAGCAGTTCTTC. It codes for CASSLSAGESEQFF.

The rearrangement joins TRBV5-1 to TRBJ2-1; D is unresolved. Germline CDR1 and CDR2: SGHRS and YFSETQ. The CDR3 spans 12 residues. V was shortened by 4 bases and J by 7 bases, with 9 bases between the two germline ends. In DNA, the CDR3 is TGCGCCAGCAGCCTCAACAGAAATGAGCAGTTCTTC. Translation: CASSLNRNEQFF.

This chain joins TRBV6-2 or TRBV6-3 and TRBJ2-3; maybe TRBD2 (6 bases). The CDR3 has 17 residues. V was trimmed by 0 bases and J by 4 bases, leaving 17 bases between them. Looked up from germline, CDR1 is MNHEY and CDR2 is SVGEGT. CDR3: CASSYSLRRERADTQYF. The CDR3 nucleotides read TGTGCCAGCAGTTACTCGTTGCGACGGGAGAGGGCAGATACGCAGTATTTT.

The CDR3 here is CAISESDSHNQPQHF. The CDR3 DNA follows: TGTGCCATCAGTGAGTCGGACAGCCACAATCAGCCCCAGCATTTT. The chain combines TRBV10-3 with TRBJ1-5; D possibly corresponds to TRBD1 (6 bases). This CDR3 spans 15 amino acids. CDR1 is ENHRY and CDR2 is SYGVKD in the germline V gene. The V end lost 0 bases, the J end lost 3 bases, and 9 bases lay between the germline ends.

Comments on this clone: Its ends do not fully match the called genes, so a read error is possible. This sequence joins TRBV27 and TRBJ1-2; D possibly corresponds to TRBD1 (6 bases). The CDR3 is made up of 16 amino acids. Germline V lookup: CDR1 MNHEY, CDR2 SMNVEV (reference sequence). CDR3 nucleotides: TGTGCCAGCAGTCTATCCGAACCGAGGGGGTCCTATGGCTACACCTTC. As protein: CASSLSEPRGSYGYTF.

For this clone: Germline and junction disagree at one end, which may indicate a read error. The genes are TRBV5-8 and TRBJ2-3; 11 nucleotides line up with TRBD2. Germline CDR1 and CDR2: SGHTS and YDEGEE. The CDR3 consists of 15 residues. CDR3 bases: TGTGCCAGCACCTTGACTAGCGGGGTCACAGATACGCAGTATTTT. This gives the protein CASTLTSGVTDTQYF.

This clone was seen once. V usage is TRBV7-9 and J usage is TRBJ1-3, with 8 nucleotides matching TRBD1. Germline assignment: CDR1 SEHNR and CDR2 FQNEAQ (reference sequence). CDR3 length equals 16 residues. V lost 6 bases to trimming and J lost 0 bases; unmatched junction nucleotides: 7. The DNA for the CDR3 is TGTGCCAGCAGACCAAGACAGGGGCACTCTGGAAACACCATATATTTT. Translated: CASRPRQGHSGNTIYF.